This TCR beta chain was profiled in a study of blood T cell repertoires in COVID-19. Looking at the study overall: The samples span acute and convalescent COVID-19 from the United States, Italy and Spain. PBMCs, B-cell-depleted T cells, or T cells were the source of the cDNA or gDNA that made up the material.

In the authors' workflow: Using reference gene primer amplification, nucleated cell counts were estimated. Assay: immunoSEQ multiplex PCR; the TCRdb copy retains only in-frame clones and omits some. That table gives V, J and clone size, and the DNA gave D and trimming. This sample has more than 150,000 clones, with just under 90% found just once. The Seattle patients, enrolled during active infection, were followed longitudinally. CDR1 and CDR2 from the germline V gene are SGHVS and FQNEAQ. The CDR3 is 14 residues long. The V gene end was trimmed by 1 base and the J gene end by 6 bases; junction bases not matched to a gene: 3.

The TCR was taken from a woman between 65 and 79 years old with COVID-19, enrolled during active disease. Sequences were obtained from peripheral blood. This sequence joins TRBV7-8 and TRBJ2-5; 9 bases align to TRBD2. As DNA, the CDR3 is TGTGCCAGCAGCTTAGGCGGGAGGGGAAAGACCCAGTACTTC. The encoded protein is CASSLGGRGKTQYF.